The subject of this entry is one T cell receptor (beta chain). The clone's antigen remains unknown. Nothing much larger sits one base from this clone, and base qualities are not available. This sample is part of a study of blood T cell repertoires in COVID-19 (dated by TCRdb to about 2020). Turning to the overall study: Collaborator samples came from the United States, Italy and Spain and covered acute and convalescent phases of COVID-19. The prospective study material was composed of cDNA or gDNA derived from T cells, B-cell-depleted T cells, or PBMCs. Deeply sampled blood TCRbeta repertoires from subjects exposed to, actively infected with, or recovered from COVID-19 were included in the dataset. Where HLA class I and class II types were available, the types were taken from metadata supplied by the sample provider, not from assay-based typing. The repertoires were made available in a free public database intended to serve as a resource for research on the immune response to SARS-CoV-2. Sample metadata almost always included a de-identified subject ID, COVID-19 status, age in years and sex. The samples were drawn from two sources: the first 160 participants of the ongoing ImmuneRACE study, and 950 to 1,500 subjects contributed by 6 global collaborators. Beyond this particular receptor, the publication reports: Clinical and demographic metadata were provided uncurated, with the amount varying by source and participant.

Per the germline V gene, SGHRS is the CDR1 and YFSETQ is the CDR2. Trimming costs V 0 bases and J 8 bases, and their ends lie 11 bases apart. From its cysteine to its phenylalanine, the CDR3 spans 13 amino acids. Only CDR3 DNA remains: 39 bases, in frame from the first base. Participants in the prospective study were enrolled through a virtual design, were aged roughly 18 to 100 years, and lived in under 25 United States geographic areas. In the prospective study, cohorts were assigned on the basis of participant-reported clinical history obtained from a screening survey and a study questionnaire. ImmuneRACE Cohort 3 recovered participants were defined by two consecutive negative NP/OP PCR tests, healthcare professional clearance, or symptom resolution. In the prospective study, whole blood, serum and a nasopharyngeal or oropharyngeal swab were collected from each participant by mobile phlebotomists. Over a roughly 2-month period, participants in the prospective study had the option of providing additional blood draws and questionnaires. Prospective study blood samples were shipped either frozen or at room temperature before DNA extraction.

The immunoSEQ Assay, a bias-controlled multiplex PCR, was used to amplify TCRbeta CDR3 regions from genomic DNA. Per the original workflow: Within the assay, amplification of reference gene primers was used to estimate how many nucleated cells each sample contained. To quantify the absolute abundance of each unique TCRbeta CDR3 rearrangement, sequence reads were collapsed and filtered. Productive Simpson clonality was computed per sample as the square root of Simpson's diversity index over productive rearrangements. Entries here come from immuneACCESS through TCRdb and include only in-frame sequences with V and J called. Some clones fail to appear in such tables; in the studies checked, an unresolved V gene covers under half of the shortfall, and the cause of the remainder is unknown. V and J calls and clone size come straight from that table; D and trimming were deduced from the DNA. A total of around 310,000 clones appear in this sample, over 75% of them only once. About 5% of the sample rests with the top ten.

The chain uses TRBV5-1 and TRBJ1-1, with no confidently assigned D gene. This TCR derives from a man aged 30 to 45 who had recovered from COVID-19. Sequencing was done on a sample of PBMCs or T cells enriched from blood (not recorded which). CDR3 loop: CASSLGSGVEAFF. The sequenced DNA: TGCGCCAGCAGCTTGGGTTCGGGAGTCGAAGCTTTCTTT.